What follows is one T cell receptor beta chain and its context. Antigen unknown. The junction shows a germline mismatch at one end, possibly a read error. Primed by a sample-barcoded 5' primer and a J-beta primer mix, a second PCR proceeded for 7 to 11 cycles. Any given sample supplied a minimum of 3 million CDR3-containing paired-end reads. In TCRdb, the 5' RACE reads were re-called with MiXCR into one record per CDR3 protein. The table has over 1,300,000 distinct CDR3 sequences, 59% seen once; the top ten hold 6.5% to 8%. These data are taken from a study of blood T cells in healthy people across ages. Overall study findings and caveats: Significant beta diversity loss was already apparent by age approximately 38, declining roughly linearly. Since the PBMCs were unsorted, naive and antigen-experienced cells could not be conclusively compared.

Extracted total RNA amounted to at least 6 micrograms for each sample. The CDR3 spans 16 residues. Germline V gene data show CDR1 as MNHNS and CDR2 as SASEGT. This clonotype was sampled from a man younger than 35 in good health. Sequencing used blood. The J gene is TRBJ1-4, the V gene TRBV6-1, with D possibly TRBD1 on 5 matching bases. The CDR3 loop is CASSEWQGTTNEKLFF. The CDR3 DNA follows: TGCGCCAGCAGTGAATGGCAGGGAACAACTAATGAAAAACTGTTTTTT.